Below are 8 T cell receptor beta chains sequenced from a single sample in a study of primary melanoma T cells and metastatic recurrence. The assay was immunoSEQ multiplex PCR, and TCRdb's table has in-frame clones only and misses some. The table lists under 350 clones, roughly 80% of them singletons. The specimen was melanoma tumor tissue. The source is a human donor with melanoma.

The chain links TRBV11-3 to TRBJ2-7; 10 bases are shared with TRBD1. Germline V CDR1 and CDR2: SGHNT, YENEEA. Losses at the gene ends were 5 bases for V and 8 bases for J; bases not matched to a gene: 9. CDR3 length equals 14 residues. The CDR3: CASSAGTGASQQYF. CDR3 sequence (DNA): TGTGCCAGCAGCGCCGGGACAGGGGCCTCACAGCAGTACTTC. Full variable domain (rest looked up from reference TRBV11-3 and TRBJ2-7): EAGVVQSPRYKIIEKKQPVAFWCNPISGHNTLYWYLQNLGQGPELLIRYENEEAVDDSQLPKDRFSAERLKGVDSTLKIQPAELGDSAVYLCASSAGTGASQQYFGPGTRLTVT.

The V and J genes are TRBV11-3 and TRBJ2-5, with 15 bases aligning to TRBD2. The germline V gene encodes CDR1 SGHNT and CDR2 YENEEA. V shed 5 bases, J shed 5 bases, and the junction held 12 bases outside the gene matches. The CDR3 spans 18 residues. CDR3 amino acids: CASSAVGTSGGNRETQYF. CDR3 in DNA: TGTGCCAGCAGCGCGGTCGGGACTAGCGGGGGGAATCGGGAGACCCAGTACTTC.

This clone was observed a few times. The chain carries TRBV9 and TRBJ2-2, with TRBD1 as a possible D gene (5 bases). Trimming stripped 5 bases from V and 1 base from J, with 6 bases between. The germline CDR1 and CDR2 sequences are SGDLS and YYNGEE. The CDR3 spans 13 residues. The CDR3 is CASRQGNTGELFF. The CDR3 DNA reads TGTGCCAGCAGGCAGGGGAACACCGGGGAGCTGTTTTTT.

This CDR3 is CATSRESGQSSYNEQFF. In DNA form, the CDR3 reads TGTGCCACCAGCAGAGAATCGGGCCAGAGCTCCTACAATGAGCAGTTCTTC. The chain recombines TRBV15 with TRBJ2-1; no clear D gene. The CDR3 totals 17 residues. CDR1 and CDR2 from the germline V gene are LNHNV and YYDKDF (reference sequence). Trimming took off 0 bases at V and 0 bases at J, with 12 bases between the two ends.

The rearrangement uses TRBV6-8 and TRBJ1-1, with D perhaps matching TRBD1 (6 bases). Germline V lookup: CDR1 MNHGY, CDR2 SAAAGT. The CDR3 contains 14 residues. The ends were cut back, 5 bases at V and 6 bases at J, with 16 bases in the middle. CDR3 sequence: CASSRSSDSPEAFF. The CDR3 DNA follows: TGTGCCAGCAGTCGAAGTTCGGACAGCCCTGAAGCTTTCTTT.

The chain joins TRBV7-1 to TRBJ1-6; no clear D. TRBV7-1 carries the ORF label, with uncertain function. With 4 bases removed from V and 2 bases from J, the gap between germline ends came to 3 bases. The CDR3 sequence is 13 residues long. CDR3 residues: CASSFTYNSPLHF. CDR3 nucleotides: TGTGCCAGCAGCTTCACCTATAATTCACCCCTCCACTTT.

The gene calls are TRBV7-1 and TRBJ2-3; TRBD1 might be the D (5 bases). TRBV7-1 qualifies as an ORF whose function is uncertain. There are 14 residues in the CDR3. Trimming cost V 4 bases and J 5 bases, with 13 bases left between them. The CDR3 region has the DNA TGTGCCAGCAGCTTCGGGCAGGGCATAGATACGCAGTATTTT. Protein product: CASSFGQGIDTQYF.

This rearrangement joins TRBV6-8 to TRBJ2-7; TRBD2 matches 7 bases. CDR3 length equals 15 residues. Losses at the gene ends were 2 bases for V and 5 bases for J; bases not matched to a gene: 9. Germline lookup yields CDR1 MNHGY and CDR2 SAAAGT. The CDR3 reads CASSYGRGVMHEQYF. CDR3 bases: TGTGCCAGCAGTTACGGCCGGGGGGTAATGCACGAGCAGTACTTC.